These T cell receptor beta chains were read from a single sample in a study of T cell responses to AZD1222 COVID-19 vaccine. Assay used: immunoSEQ multiplex PCR; TCRdb lists only in-frame clones, some missing. The data hold fewer than 110,000 clones, with roughly 88% observed a single time. This specimen consisted of peripheral blood, obtained on day 0 of AZD1222 vaccination. These TCRs come from an adult in good health. Each CDR3 is given with its conserved first and last residue. A D gene is named only where the DNA matches it firmly. Rows give clone size only sometimes, using once, few, many, or a class for an expanded clone.

j_call v_call clone_size d_call cdr3_aa cdr3_nt
TRBJ1-5 TRBV2 NA TRBD1 CASSEATGGNQPQHF TGTGCCAGCAGTGAAGCGACAGGGGGGAATCAGCCCCAGCATTTT
TRBJ1-4 TRBV2 NA TRBD1 CASSSWGTGAVYGREKLFF TGTGCCAGCAGTTCCTGGGGGACAGGGGCTGTTTACGGACGTGAAAAACTGTTTTTT
TRBJ1-1 TRBV13 NA NA CASSLYPGSLGRWTEAFF TGTGCCAGCAGCCTTTACCCCGGGAGCCTGGGGAGGTGGACTGAAGCTTTCTTT
TRBJ2-1 TRBV19 NA TRBD2 CASTGTSGGYNEQFF TGTGCCAGTACCGGGACTAGCGGGGGATACAATGAGCAGTTCTTC
TRBJ1-1 TRBV15 NA NA CATSPGSQHEAFF TGTGCCACCAGCCCGGGCAGCCAACATGAAGCTTTCTTT
TRBJ2-1 TRBV27 NA NA CASRPFGGESNEQFF TGTGCCAGCAGACCCTTCGGGGGAGAGAGCAATGAGCAGTTCTTC
TRBJ1-6 TRBV4-2 once TRBD1 CASSQDPPGQSSYNSPLHF TGTGCCAGCAGCCAAGATCCCCCGGGACAGAGCTCCTATAATTCACCCCTCCACTTT
TRBJ2-7 TRBV12-3/TRBV12-4 NA NA CASSNSYEQYF TGTGCCAGCAGTAACTCCTACGAGCAGTACTTC
TRBJ2-3 TRBV12-3/TRBV12-4 NA NA CASTPPGADTQYF TGTGCCAGCACCCCACCCGGGGCAGATACGCAGTATTTT
TRBJ2-1 TRBV27 NA TRBD2 CASRLGLAGAPQFF TGTGCCAGCAGACTTGGACTAGCGGGGGCCCCACAGTTCTTC
TRBJ1-2 TRBV4-2 NA NA CASSQERQSYGYTF TGTGCCAGCAGCCAAGAGAGACAGTCCTATGGCTACACCTTC
TRBJ1-5 TRBV3-1/TRBV3-2 NA TRBD1 CASSQDAGGQPQHF TGTGCCAGCAGCCAAGATGCAGGGGGACAGCCCCAGCATTTT
TRBJ2-5 TRBV20-1 NA NA CSASQGGIAAQYF TGCAGTGCTAGTCAGGGGGGGATAGCGGCCCAGTACTTC
TRBJ1-2 TRBV28 NA NA CASSFRGYGYTF TGTGCCAGCAGTTTCAGGGGATATGGCTACACCTTC
TRBJ2-2 TRBV30 once NA CAWGGRQEFGELFF TGTGCCTGGGGAGGCAGGCAGGAGTTCGGGGAGCTGTTTTTT
TRBJ2-7 TRBV11-2 NA TRBD2 CASSLLTSGDEQYF TGTGCCAGCAGCTTACTGACTAGCGGGGACGAGCAGTACTTC
TRBJ1-2 TRBV5-6 once TRBD1 CASRQGAYGYTF TGTGCCAGCAGACAGGGGGCATATGGCTACACCTTC
TRBJ2-3 TRBV9 once NA CASSVESDTQYF TGTGCCAGCAGCGTAGAGTCGGATACGCAGTATTTT
TRBJ1-1 TRBV3-1/TRBV3-2 NA NA CASSQGPTLEAFF TGTGCCAGCAGCCAAGGGCCGACACTTGAAGCTTTCTTT
TRBJ1-1 TRBV6-5 NA NA CASSYAGNTEAFF TGTGCCAGCAGTTACGCGGGGAACACTGAAGCTTTCTTT